The 15 T cell receptor beta chains below all came from one sample that was sequenced in a study of T cells in localized non-small cell lung cancer. Profiling relied on immunoSEQ multiplex PCR, and the TCRdb table lists in-frame clones only, not all of them. Of approximately 150,000 clones in the sample, 89% were seen once. The sequenced sample was peripheral blood, obtained before any cancer treatment. The receptors derive from a female donor over 55 with stage I lung adenocarcinoma.

This clone was seen a handful of times. The limits of the CDR3 on the DNA are not certain, so only TCRdb's listed CDR3 is given. The genes are TRBV15 and TRBJ2-3. Germline loops: CDR1 LNHNV, CDR2 YYDKDF (reference sequence). The CDR3 totals 16 residues, both ends included. CDR3 loop: CATSRPEQYFEDTQYF.

This clone was seen a handful of times. The chain has TRBV7-9 and TRBJ1-1; no reliable D call. Germline V gives CDR1 SEHNR, CDR2 FQNEAQ (reference sequence). Trimming took 0 bases from V and 7 from J, leaving 6 bases between them. The CDR3 has 12 amino acids. The DNA for the CDR3 is TGTGCCAGCAGCTTAGCTGGCGGTGAAGCTTTCTTT. Translated, it gives CASSLAGGEAFF.

This chain links TRBV6-1 with TRBJ1-4; D not certain. Germline V gene lookup returns CDR1 MNHNS and CDR2 SASEGT. CDR3 size: 12 residues. V was trimmed by 4 bases and J by 6 bases, leaving 6 bases between them. In DNA, the CDR3 is TGTGCCAGCAGTGGGGTTGATGAAAAACTGTTTTTT. Its translation is CASSGVDEKLFF.

The gene calls are TRBV5-1 and TRBJ2-3; possible D gene TRBD1, 5 bases. Trimming left V 5 bases short and J 0 bases short, with 13 bases between. The CDR3 covers 15 residues. Germline assignment: CDR1 SGHRS and CDR2 YFSETQ. Written as DNA, the CDR3 is TGCGCCAGCAGACAGGACGTTTCTAGCACAGATACGCAGTATTTT. Translation gives CASRQDVSSTDTQYF.

This chain uses TRBV29-1 with TRBJ2-2; TRBD1 aligns across 8 bases. This CDR3 region has 13 residues. Per the germline V gene, CDR1 is SQVTM and CDR2 is ANQGSEA. V was clipped by 6 bases and J by 4 bases; unmatched bases: 4. The CDR3 spells CSVRGRITGELFF. CDR3 DNA sequence: TGCAGCGTCAGGGGGCGGATCACCGGGGAGCTGTTTTTT.

A single count supports this clone. The V gene is TRBV5-4, the J gene TRBJ1-4; D is possibly TRBD1 (5 bases). Germline values: CDR1 SGHNT, CDR2 YYREEE (reference sequence). Trimming took 3 bases from V and 3 from J, leaving 15 bases between them. This CDR3 has 16 amino acids. The CDR3 sequence: CASSSGGIGANEKLFF. The CDR3 region has the DNA TGTGCCAGCAGCTCCGGGGGAATAGGAGCTAATGAAAAACTGTTTTTT. The complete variable domain, with remaining parts taken from reference TRBV5-4 and TRBJ1-4, reads ETGVTQSPTHLIKTRGQQVTLRCSSQSGHNTVSWYQQALGQGPQFIFQYYREEENGRGNFPPRFSGLQFPNYSSELNVNALELDDSALYLCASSSGGIGANEKLFFGSGTQLSVL.

The gene calls are TRBV7-9 and TRBJ2-7; tentatively, D is TRBD1 or TRBD2 (5 bases each). The CDR3 has 12 residues. Trimming took off 4 bases at V and 7 bases at J, with 11 bases between the two ends. Germline V gives CDR1 SEHNR, CDR2 FQNEAQ (reference sequence). The CDR3 coding sequence is TGTGCCAGCAGCTCGGGACGGGCGGAGCAGTACTTC. This codes for CASSSGRAEQYF. The full variable domain, completed using reference TRBV7-9 and TRBJ2-7, is DTGVSQNPRHKITKRGQNVTFRCDPISEHNRLYWYRQTLGQGPEFLTYFQNEAQLEKSRLLSDRFSAERPKGSFSTLEIQRTEQGDSAMYLCASSSGRAEQYFGPGTRLTVT.

The gene calls are TRBV28 and TRBJ2-7, with D possibly being TRBD1 (5 bases). Germline values: CDR1 MDHEN, CDR2 SYDVKM. The V gene lost 6 bases and the J gene lost 0 bases, with 15 bases spanning the gap. The CDR3 spans 15 residues. CDR3 in amino acids: CASSQTGAGSYEQYF. The CDR3 region has the DNA TGTGCCAGCAGCCAAACTGGGGCTGGCTCCTACGAGCAGTACTTC.

The chain links TRBV7-9 to TRBJ2-1; 8 nucleotides match TRBD2. Trimming took 2 bases from V and 2 from J; bases not matched to a gene: 11. Germline V CDR1 and CDR2: SEHNR, FQNEAQ (reference sequence). The CDR3 has 18 residues. CDR3 region: CASSLTGGVNVPYNEQFF. CDR3 DNA: TGTGCCAGCAGCTTAACGGGAGGGGTCAATGTGCCCTACAATGAGCAGTTCTTC.

The V gene is TRBV18, the J gene TRBJ2-2; TRBD1 matches at 7 bases. Germline assignment: CDR1 KGHSH and CDR2 LQKENI. This CDR3 region has 15 residues. The ends lost 5 bases at V and 4 bases at J; junction bases unmatched: 7. Here the CDR3 reads CASSEQQGPTGELFF. The CDR3 coding sequence is TGTGCCAGCTCAGAGCAACAGGGGCCCACCGGGGAGCTGTTTTTT. The full variable domain, with the rest looked up from reference TRBV18 and TRBJ2-2, is NAGVMQNPRHLVRRRGQEARLRCSPMKGHSHVYWYRQLPEEGLKFMVYLQKENIIDESGMPKERFSAEFPKEGPSILRIQQVVRGDSAAYFCASSEQQGPTGELFFGEGSRLTVL.

This clone was recorded only once. The chain is built from TRBV29-1 and TRBJ1-2; D might be TRBD1 (5 bases). Germline V CDR1 and CDR2: SQVTM, ANQGSEA. The CDR3 runs 17 residues. Trimming left V 5 bases short and J 8 bases short, with 30 bases between. CDR3 DNA: TGCAGCGTTTTCCAAAGGGGACCGGGACTAGGATACGGAGGCTACACCTTC. As protein: CSVFQRGPGLGYGGYTF.

The chain has TRBV5-1 and TRBJ2-5; no clear D. Germline CDR1 SGHRS, CDR2 YFSETQ. The germline V and J ends were trimmed by 4 bases and 5 bases, with 6 bases remaining between them. CDR3 length: 11 amino acids. CDR3 nucleotides: TGCGCCAGCAGCGGGTCGGAGACCCAGTACTTC. This codes for CASSGSETQYF.

The chain carries TRBV29-1 and TRBJ1-2; TRBD1 aligns across 7 bases. V shed 6 bases, J shed 2 bases, and the junction held 3 bases outside the gene matches. The CDR3 runs to 12 residues. Looked up from germline, CDR1 is SQVTM and CDR2 is ANQGSEA. CDR3 DNA sequence: TGCAGCGTCATGGACAGGAACTATGGCTACACCTTC. It translates to CSVMDRNYGYTF.

The chain recombines TRBV5-6 with TRBJ2-7, with TRBD1 matching 7 bases. The CDR3 totals 15 residues. Germline V lookup: CDR1 SGHDT, CDR2 YYEEEE. V shed 7 bases and J 2 bases; nucleotides not matched to a gene: 12. CDR3 sequence (DNA): TGTGCCAGCGCCTACCTGGGACAGTCTACCTACGAGCAGTACTTC. This codes for CASAYLGQSTYEQYF.

The chain employs TRBV7-9 and TRBJ2-6, with D perhaps TRBD1 (5 bases). Germline V lookup: CDR1 SEHNR, CDR2 FQNEAQ (reference sequence). CDR3 size: 13 residues. The CDR3 DNA follows: TGTGCTGGGGCGGTAGCCGGGGCCAACGTCCTGACTTTC. Residues: CAGAVAGANVLTF. Supplemented by reference TRBV7-9 and TRBJ2-6, the full variable domain reads DTGVSQNPRHKITKRGQNVTFRCDPISEHNRLYWYRQTLGQGPEFLTYFQNEAQLEKSRLLSDRFSAERPKGSFSTLEIQRTEQGDSAMYLCAGAVAGANVLTFGAGSRLTVL.